These 22 T cell receptor beta chains were all obtained from the same sample, sequenced in a study of tumor-infiltrating lymphocytes in primary liver carcinoma. Priming with a constant-region primer yielded TCR beta cDNA from about 540 ng total RNA. Slightly modified ARM-PCR served as the procedure for the TCR beta libraries. These libraries came from three rounds of nested multiplex PCR. Running around 9 cycles apiece, the first two PCR rounds relied on TRBV1-TRBV30 forward primers together with a C-beta reverse primer. TCRdb called the multiplex PCR reads again in MiXCR, with one record for every CDR3 protein. Of 100,000 to 150,000 distinct CDR3 sequences listed, less than 80% are singletons. The study co-extracted DNA and RNA from around 18-30 mg of unsorted bulk tissue. The specimen sequenced was liver tumor tissue from sampling region 1. As to subset: tumor region T1, superior pole. These receptors originate from a woman aged 55-70 years with primary liver carcinoma and hepatitis B virus infection.

With respect to this clonotype: The conserved phenylalanine or tryptophan is not found at the CDR3 terminus, so this likely reflects a read error. Because the CDR3's place on the DNA is in doubt, the DNA is left out and the CDR3 is given as listed by TCRdb. The chain employs TRBV6-5 and TRBJ2-7; TRBD1, the table's D call, lacks a check against the DNA. The germline V gene encodes CDR1 MNHEY and CDR2 SVGAGI. The CDR3 region is 15 residues in length, termini included. CDR3 sequence: CASSLAGTGRDEQYS.

V gene TRBV11-3 combines with J gene TRBJ1-2; D remains unclear. The V gene's germline CDR1 is SGHNT and CDR2 YENEEA. The CDR3 runs to 13 residues. Trimming took off 3 bases at V and 3 bases at J, with 8 bases between the two ends. The CDR3 bases are TGTGCCAGCAGCTTTCTGGCATACTATGGCTACACCTTC. The encoded protein is CASSFLAYYGYTF. Supplemented by reference TRBV11-3 and TRBJ1-2, the full variable domain reads EAGVVQSPRYKIIEKKQPVAFWCNPISGHNTLYWYLQNLGQGPELLIRYENEEAVDDSQLPKDRFSAERLKGVDSTLKIQPAELGDSAVYLCASSFLAYYGYTFGSGTRLTVV.

On this clonotype: A much larger clone differs by one base, so this may be a read error. Here the CDR3 omits its conserved ending phenylalanine or tryptophan, so a read error is the likely source. The chain has TRBV5-1 and TRBJ2-3, with 10 bases fitting TRBD2. CDR1 and CDR2 (germline): SGHRS, YFSETQ. Losses at the gene ends were 0 bases for V and 4 bases for J; bases not matched to a gene: 2. The CDR3 spans 15 residues. The CDR3 DNA sequence: TGCGCCAGCAGCTTGGCTAGCGGGAGCGCAGATACGCAGTATTCT. Residues: CASSLASGSADTQYS.

This clonotype was seen many times. The rearrangement uses TRBV6-5 and TRBJ2-3; 12 nucleotides align to TRBD1. This CDR3 comprises 15 residues. In germline, CDR1 is MNHEY, CDR2 SVGAGI. After removal of 2 bases from V and 4 bases from J, the junction contained 1 base not matched to a gene. CDR3 sequence reads: CASSYGTGGADTQYF. Written as DNA, the CDR3 is TGTGCCAGCAGTTACGGGACAGGGGGCGCAGATACGCAGTATTTT.

As for this clonotype: The junction shows a germline mismatch at one end, possibly a read error. The chain uses TRBV5-1 and TRBJ2-7; 9 bases match TRBD1. The CDR3 sequence is 16 residues long. The germline V gene encodes CDR1 SGHRS and CDR2 YFSETQ. The CDR3 bases are TGCGCCAGCACCTTGGATGGACAGGGGTTGGCCTATGAGCAGTACTTC. This encodes CASTLDGQGLAYEQYF.

A note on this clonotype: At one boundary the junction diverges from the germline segment, which might be a read error. V gene TRBV7-9 combines with J gene TRBJ2-7; weak D call: TRBD2 (6 bases). The length of the CDR3 is 13 residues. CDR1 is SEHNR and CDR2 is FQNEAQ in the germline V gene (reference sequence). CDR3 nucleotides: TGTGCCAGCAGCCCGGGGGACTCCCACGAGCACTACTTC. It encodes CASSPGDSHEHYF.

This clonotype was recorded many times. V usage is TRBV12-3 or TRBV12-4 and J usage is TRBJ1-3, with 7 bases identical to TRBD1. There are 15 residues in the CDR3. The J segment lost 4 bases and the V segment lost 3 bases, leaving 6 bases of the junction unmatched. CDR3 region: CASSFDRVYGNTIYF. DNA for the CDR3: TGTGCCAGCAGTTTTGACAGGGTGTACGGAAACACCATATATTTT.

Remarks on this clonotype: The CDR3 carries no conserved terminal phenylalanine or tryptophan, so it likely arises from a read error. The chain joins TRBV11-2 to TRBJ2-2; D may be TRBD1 or TRBD2 (5 bases each). Germline V gene lookup returns CDR1 SGHAT and CDR2 FQNNGV. CDR3 length: 14 amino acids. CDR3 sequence (DNA): TGTGTCAGCAGCTTGAGGGGAACGGCCGGGGAGCTGTTTTAT. Its protein product is CVSSLRGTAGELFY.

The V call is TRBV10-1, the J call TRBJ2-1; 7 nucleotides match TRBD1. The junction had 7 bases not matched to a gene; V was cut back by 4 bases and J by 4 bases. The germline CDR1 and CDR2 sequences are WNHNN and SYGVQD (reference sequence). The CDR3 contains 15 residues. Here the CDR3 reads CASSGSKTGYNEQFF. The CDR3 DNA is TGCGCCAGCAGTGGATCGAAGACAGGGTACAATGAGCAGTTCTTC.

About this clonotype itself: An end of the junction differs from the germline gene, which may be a read error. J is TRBJ2-1 and V is TRBV11-2; D call uncertain. Per germline, CDR1 SGHAT and CDR2 FQNNGV. The CDR3 sequence is 15 residues long. The CDR3 is CASSPRPDTYNKQFF. The CDR3 DNA is TGTGCCAGCAGCCCGCGACCGGATACTTACAATAAGCAGTTCTTC.

This clonotype was counted at least ten times. V is TRBV12-3 or TRBV12-4 and J is TRBJ1-5; a possible D gene is TRBD1 (6 bases). Deletions cut 3 bases from V and 4 bases from J, with 19 bases between. CDR3 size: 17 residues. The CDR3 sequence: CASSLLLGGDANQPQHF. Written as DNA, the CDR3 is TGTGCCAGCAGTTTGTTACTAGGGGGGGATGCTAATCAGCCCCAGCATTTT.

Worth noting for this clonotype: Germline and junction disagree at one end, which may indicate a read error. V usage is TRBV6-5 and J usage is TRBJ2-1; D is undetermined. The germline CDR1 and CDR2 sequences are MNHEY and SVGAGI. CDR3 length: 14 amino acids. The chain's CDR3 is CVSSLTRIYNEEFF. The CDR3 bases are TGTGTCAGCAGCCTCACGCGGATATACAATGAGGAGTTCTTC.

Comment on this clonotype: The junction shows a germline mismatch at one end, possibly a read error. V usage is TRBV11-2 and J usage is TRBJ2-3; tentatively, D is TRBD1 or TRBD2 (5 bases each). The CDR3 extends over 15 amino acids. The germline gives CDR1 SGHAT, CDR2 FQNNGV. The DNA for the CDR3 is TGCGCCAGAAGCTTAGATCGGGGCCGCACAGATACGAAGTATTTT. The encoded protein is CARSLDRGRTDTKYF.

Points on this clonotype: This could be a read error, since a much larger clone is one nucleotide away. This CDR3 reads CAISARTSGRVDTQYF. In DNA form, the CDR3 reads TGTGCCATCAGTGCCCGGACTAGCGGGAGGGTAGATACGCAGTATTTT. V gene TRBV6-1 combines with J gene TRBJ2-3, with 15 bases lining up with TRBD2. The CDR3 runs 16 residues. The germline V gene encodes CDR1 MNHNS and CDR2 SASEGT.

This clonotype showed up many times. The J gene is TRBJ2-7, the V gene TRBV29-1; weak D call: TRBD1 (6 bases). This CDR3 is 15 amino acids long. V shed 5 bases and J shed 0 bases, with 17 bases lying between them. The germline CDR1 and CDR2 sequences are SQVTM and ANQGSEA. In DNA, the CDR3 is TGCAGCGTTAGAGAGGGGGTTTCGAGCTCCTACGAGCAGTACTTC. Translating it yields CSVREGVSSSYEQYF.

The J gene is TRBJ2-7, the V gene TRBV11-2, with 15 bases lining up with TRBD2. The CDR3 is 18 amino acids. Germline loops: CDR1 SGHAT, CDR2 FQNNGV. V lost 5 bases to trimming and J lost 3 bases; unmatched junction nucleotides: 11. In DNA form, the CDR3 reads TGTGCCAGCAGCCCCTGGGGGACTAGCGGGGGGAGGTTCTACGAGCAGTACTTC. It is translated as CASSPWGTSGGRFYEQYF.

The CDR3 DNA follows: TGTGCCAGCAGCTCCTATCCCCGGGAGGGGCTACGGAATGAGCAGTTCTTC. Protein: CASSSYPREGLRNEQFF. The chain recombines TRBV7-9 with TRBJ2-1; 8 nucleotides match TRBD2. J lost 7 bases, V lost 4 bases, and 15 bases had no gene match. CDR3 length: 17 residues. Germline CDR1 SEHNR, CDR2 FQNEAQ (reference sequence).

With respect to this clonotype: A read error may be the cause here, since a much bigger clone is one base away. The chain employs TRBV7-8 and TRBJ2-2; no definite D call. V was pared by 2 bases and J by 9 bases, with 16 bases between. The germline CDR1 and CDR2 sequences are SGHVS and FQNEAQ. The CDR3 is 15 residues long. The CDR3 reads CASSLRVLPTWELFF. In DNA, the CDR3 is TGTGCCAGCAGCTTACGGGTTCTCCCGACCTGGGAGCTGTTTTTT.

Concerning this clonotype: Being one base from a much bigger clone, this may be a read error. CDR3 DNA sequence: TGCAGCGTTGGGCCTCAGGGGGGAGATACGCAGTATTTT. Its protein is CSVGPQGGDTQYF. J is TRBJ2-3 and V is TRBV29-1, with TRBD1 as a possible D gene (7 bases). V gave up 4 bases and J gave up 5 bases, with 13 bases separating them. The CDR3 loop spans 13 amino acids. The V gene's germline CDR1 is SQVTM and CDR2 ANQGSEA.

A note on this clonotype: This clone may be a read error of a much larger clone one base away. The chain joins TRBV6-1 to TRBJ1-1; D ambiguous. The germline V and J ends were trimmed by 6 bases and 6 bases, with 17 bases remaining between them. The CDR3 consists of 14 residues. The V gene's germline CDR1 is MNHNS and CDR2 SASEGT. The CDR3 here is CASRQTESGPEAFF. As DNA, the CDR3 is TGTGCCAGCAGACAAACAGAGTCGGGTCCTGAAGCTTTCTTT.

The rearrangement joins TRBV5-1 to TRBJ1-1; 7 bases are a match to TRBD1. The CDR3 has 17 residues. Trimming cost V 1 base and J 0 bases; bases outside gene matches: 9. CDR1 is SGHRS and CDR2 is YFSETQ in the germline V gene. Written as DNA, the CDR3 is TGCGCCAGCAGCTTGTGGACCTCGGGACAGATGAACACTGAAGCTTTCTTT. Encoded protein: CASSLWTSGQMNTEAFF.

This clonotype was seen many times. The rearrangement links TRBV28 to TRBJ1-1, with D uncertain. The germline V and J ends were trimmed by 2 bases and 11 bases, with 9 bases remaining between them. Germline values: CDR1 MDHEN, CDR2 SYDVKM. The CDR3 has 11 amino acids. The CDR3 DNA follows: TGTGCCAGCAGTTTAGCCACAGAGGCTTTCTTT. Protein: CASSLATEAFF.